This paragraph covers one T cell receptor (beta chain) sequence. Its antigen is unknown. The entry originates in a study of cytomegalovirus exposure and HLA in healthy donors. Notes on the study in general: One variant, a missense change in DCLRE1C, was linked in a later analysis to TCR beta V- and J-gene trimming. Most TCR sequences were seen very rarely across donors, but some public TCRs occurred in many.

CDR1 LGHNA and CDR2 YNFKEQ come from the germline V gene. The CDR3 loop spans 16 amino acids. V was trimmed by 1 base and J by 0 bases, leaving 11 bases between them. Researchers ran the PCR with 60 Vbeta and 13 Jbeta primers. Here immunoSEQ multiplex PCR was the method, and the copy in TCRdb shows in-frame clones only, minus some. The sample has fewer than 85,000 clones, around three quarters seen once; the top ten hold approximately 3.4%. This receptor was taken from a man in his forties or fifties in good health and CMV-seronegative. The chain links TRBV4-2 to TRBJ2-3, with D tentatively TRBD2 (5 bases). The sample taken for sequencing was PBMCs. For the CDR3, the DNA is TGTGCCAGCAGCCAAGTTATCGGAGGAAGCACAGATACGCAGTATTTT. Translation: CASSQVIGGSTDTQYF.